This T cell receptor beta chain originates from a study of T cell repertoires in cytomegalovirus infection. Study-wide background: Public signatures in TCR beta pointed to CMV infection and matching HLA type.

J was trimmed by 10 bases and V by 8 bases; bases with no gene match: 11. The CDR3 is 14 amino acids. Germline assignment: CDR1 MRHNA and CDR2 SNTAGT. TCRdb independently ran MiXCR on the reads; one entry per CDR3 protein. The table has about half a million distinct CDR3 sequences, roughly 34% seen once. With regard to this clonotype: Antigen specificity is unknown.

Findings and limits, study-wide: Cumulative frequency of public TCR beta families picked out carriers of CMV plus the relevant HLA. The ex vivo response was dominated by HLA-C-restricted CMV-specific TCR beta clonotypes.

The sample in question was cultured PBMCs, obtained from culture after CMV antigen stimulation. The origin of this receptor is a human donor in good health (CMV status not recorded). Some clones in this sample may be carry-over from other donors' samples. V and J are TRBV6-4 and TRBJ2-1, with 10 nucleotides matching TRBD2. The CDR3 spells CASRGLARAGEQFF. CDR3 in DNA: TGTGCCAGCCGGGGACTAGCGAGAGCGGGGGAGCAGTTCTTC.